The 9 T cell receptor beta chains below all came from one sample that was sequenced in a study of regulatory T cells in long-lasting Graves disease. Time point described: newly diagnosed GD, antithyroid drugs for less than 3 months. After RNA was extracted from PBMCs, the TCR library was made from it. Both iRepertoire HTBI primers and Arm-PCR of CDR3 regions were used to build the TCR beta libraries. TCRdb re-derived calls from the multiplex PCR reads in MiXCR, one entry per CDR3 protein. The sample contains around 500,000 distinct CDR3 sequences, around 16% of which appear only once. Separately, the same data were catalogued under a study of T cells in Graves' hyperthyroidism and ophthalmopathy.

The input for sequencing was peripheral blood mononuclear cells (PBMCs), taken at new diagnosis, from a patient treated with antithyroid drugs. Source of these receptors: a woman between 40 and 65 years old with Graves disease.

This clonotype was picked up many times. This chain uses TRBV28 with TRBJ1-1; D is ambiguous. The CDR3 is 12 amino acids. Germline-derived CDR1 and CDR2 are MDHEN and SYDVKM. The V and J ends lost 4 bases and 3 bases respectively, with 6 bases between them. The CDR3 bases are TGTGCCAGCAGTTATACCGACACTGAAGCTTTCTTT. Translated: CASSYTDTEAFF.

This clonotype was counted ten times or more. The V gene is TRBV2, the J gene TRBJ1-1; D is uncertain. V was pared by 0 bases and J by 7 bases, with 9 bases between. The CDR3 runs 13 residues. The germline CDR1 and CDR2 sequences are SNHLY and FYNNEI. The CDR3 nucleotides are TGTGCCAGCAGTGAAGCGCTGGCAGTTGAAGCTTTCTTT. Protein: CASSEALAVEAFF.

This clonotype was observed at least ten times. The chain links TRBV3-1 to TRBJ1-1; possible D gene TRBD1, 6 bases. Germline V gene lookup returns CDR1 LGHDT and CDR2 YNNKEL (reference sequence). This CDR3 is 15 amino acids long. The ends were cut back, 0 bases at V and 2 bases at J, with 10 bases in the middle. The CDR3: CASSQERGTNTEAFF. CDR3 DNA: TGTGCCAGCAGCCAAGAACGGGGGACAAACACTGAAGCTTTCTTT.

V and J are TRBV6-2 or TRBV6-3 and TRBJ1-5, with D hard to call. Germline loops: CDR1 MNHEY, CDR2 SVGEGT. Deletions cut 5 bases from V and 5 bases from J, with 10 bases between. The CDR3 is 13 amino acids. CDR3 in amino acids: CASSTSGYQPQHF. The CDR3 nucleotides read TGTGCCAGCAGTACCTCCGGGTATCAGCCCCAGCATTTT.

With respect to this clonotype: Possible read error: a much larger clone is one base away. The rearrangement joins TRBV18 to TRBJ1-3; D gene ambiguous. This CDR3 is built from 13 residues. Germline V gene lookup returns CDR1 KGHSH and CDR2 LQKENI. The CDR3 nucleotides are TGTGCCAGCTCACCCTCGGAAGGAAACGCCATATATTTT. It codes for CASSPSEGNAIYF.

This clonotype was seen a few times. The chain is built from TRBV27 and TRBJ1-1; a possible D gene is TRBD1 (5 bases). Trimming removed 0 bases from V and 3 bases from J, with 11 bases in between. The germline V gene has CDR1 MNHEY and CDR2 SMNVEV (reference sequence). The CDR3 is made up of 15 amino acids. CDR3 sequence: CASSLSWGGDTEAFF. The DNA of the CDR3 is TGTGCCAGCAGTTTATCGTGGGGAGGGGACACTGAAGCTTTCTTT.

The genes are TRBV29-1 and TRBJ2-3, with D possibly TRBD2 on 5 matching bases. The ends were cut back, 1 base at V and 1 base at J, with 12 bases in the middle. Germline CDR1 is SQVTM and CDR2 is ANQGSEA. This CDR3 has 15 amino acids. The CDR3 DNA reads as TGCAGCGTTGAAGCGGGGATATCTGGCACAGATACGCAGTATTTT. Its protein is CSVEAGISGTDTQYF.

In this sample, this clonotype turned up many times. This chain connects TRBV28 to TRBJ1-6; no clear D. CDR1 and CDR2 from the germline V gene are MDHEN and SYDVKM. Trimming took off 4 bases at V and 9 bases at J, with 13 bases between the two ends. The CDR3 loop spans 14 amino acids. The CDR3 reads CASSSTLRGSPLHF. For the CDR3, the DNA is TGTGCCAGCAGTTCAACGCTAAGAGGTTCACCCCTCCACTTT. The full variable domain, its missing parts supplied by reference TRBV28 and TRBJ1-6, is DVKVTQSSRYLVKRTGEKVFLECVQDMDHENMFWYRQDPGLGLRLIYFSYDVKMKEKGDIPEGYSVSREKKERFSLILESASTNQTSMYLCASSSTLRGSPLHFGNGTRLTVT.

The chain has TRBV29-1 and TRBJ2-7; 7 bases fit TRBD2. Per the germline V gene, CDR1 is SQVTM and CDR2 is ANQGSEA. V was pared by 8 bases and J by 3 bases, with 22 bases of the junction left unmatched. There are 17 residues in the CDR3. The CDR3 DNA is TGCAGCCCGAGGGTGGGGACTAATATCAAGACAGACTACGAGCAGTACTTC. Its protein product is CSPRVGTNIKTDYEQYF.